The present entry profiles one T cell receptor beta chain with its context. Its matching antigen is unknown. This sample is drawn from a study of radiotherapy plus CTLA-4 blockade in lung cancer. For the study at large: Among patients, approximately 19% showed objective responses, and 30% to 40% had disease control. Whole-study results and caveats: In blood, early T cell clone dynamics reportedly predicted response best, together with interferon-beta.

Profiled with immunoSEQ multiplex PCR; TCRdb holds only in-frame clones, not every one. The table lists 85,000 to 90,000 clones, around nine tenths of them singletons. Ipilimumab-mediated CTLA-4 blockade plus focal radiation was given to patients having chemo-refractory metastatic non-small-cell lung cancer. This CDR3 contains 17 residues. The germline gives CDR1 SGHNT, CDR2 YENEEA. The germline V and J ends were trimmed by 3 bases and 0 bases, with 17 bases remaining between them. Material: peripheral blood, obtained from a patient treated with radiotherapy plus ipilimumab. The chain uses TRBV11-3 and TRBJ1-2; D gene uncertain. This TCR was recovered from a human donor with non-small cell lung cancer that progressed on radiotherapy plus ipilimumab. In nucleotides, the CDR3 is TGTGCCAGCAGCTTCATCACTAGGACTTTAGCTAACTATGGCTACACCTTC. As protein: CASSFITRTLANYGYTF.